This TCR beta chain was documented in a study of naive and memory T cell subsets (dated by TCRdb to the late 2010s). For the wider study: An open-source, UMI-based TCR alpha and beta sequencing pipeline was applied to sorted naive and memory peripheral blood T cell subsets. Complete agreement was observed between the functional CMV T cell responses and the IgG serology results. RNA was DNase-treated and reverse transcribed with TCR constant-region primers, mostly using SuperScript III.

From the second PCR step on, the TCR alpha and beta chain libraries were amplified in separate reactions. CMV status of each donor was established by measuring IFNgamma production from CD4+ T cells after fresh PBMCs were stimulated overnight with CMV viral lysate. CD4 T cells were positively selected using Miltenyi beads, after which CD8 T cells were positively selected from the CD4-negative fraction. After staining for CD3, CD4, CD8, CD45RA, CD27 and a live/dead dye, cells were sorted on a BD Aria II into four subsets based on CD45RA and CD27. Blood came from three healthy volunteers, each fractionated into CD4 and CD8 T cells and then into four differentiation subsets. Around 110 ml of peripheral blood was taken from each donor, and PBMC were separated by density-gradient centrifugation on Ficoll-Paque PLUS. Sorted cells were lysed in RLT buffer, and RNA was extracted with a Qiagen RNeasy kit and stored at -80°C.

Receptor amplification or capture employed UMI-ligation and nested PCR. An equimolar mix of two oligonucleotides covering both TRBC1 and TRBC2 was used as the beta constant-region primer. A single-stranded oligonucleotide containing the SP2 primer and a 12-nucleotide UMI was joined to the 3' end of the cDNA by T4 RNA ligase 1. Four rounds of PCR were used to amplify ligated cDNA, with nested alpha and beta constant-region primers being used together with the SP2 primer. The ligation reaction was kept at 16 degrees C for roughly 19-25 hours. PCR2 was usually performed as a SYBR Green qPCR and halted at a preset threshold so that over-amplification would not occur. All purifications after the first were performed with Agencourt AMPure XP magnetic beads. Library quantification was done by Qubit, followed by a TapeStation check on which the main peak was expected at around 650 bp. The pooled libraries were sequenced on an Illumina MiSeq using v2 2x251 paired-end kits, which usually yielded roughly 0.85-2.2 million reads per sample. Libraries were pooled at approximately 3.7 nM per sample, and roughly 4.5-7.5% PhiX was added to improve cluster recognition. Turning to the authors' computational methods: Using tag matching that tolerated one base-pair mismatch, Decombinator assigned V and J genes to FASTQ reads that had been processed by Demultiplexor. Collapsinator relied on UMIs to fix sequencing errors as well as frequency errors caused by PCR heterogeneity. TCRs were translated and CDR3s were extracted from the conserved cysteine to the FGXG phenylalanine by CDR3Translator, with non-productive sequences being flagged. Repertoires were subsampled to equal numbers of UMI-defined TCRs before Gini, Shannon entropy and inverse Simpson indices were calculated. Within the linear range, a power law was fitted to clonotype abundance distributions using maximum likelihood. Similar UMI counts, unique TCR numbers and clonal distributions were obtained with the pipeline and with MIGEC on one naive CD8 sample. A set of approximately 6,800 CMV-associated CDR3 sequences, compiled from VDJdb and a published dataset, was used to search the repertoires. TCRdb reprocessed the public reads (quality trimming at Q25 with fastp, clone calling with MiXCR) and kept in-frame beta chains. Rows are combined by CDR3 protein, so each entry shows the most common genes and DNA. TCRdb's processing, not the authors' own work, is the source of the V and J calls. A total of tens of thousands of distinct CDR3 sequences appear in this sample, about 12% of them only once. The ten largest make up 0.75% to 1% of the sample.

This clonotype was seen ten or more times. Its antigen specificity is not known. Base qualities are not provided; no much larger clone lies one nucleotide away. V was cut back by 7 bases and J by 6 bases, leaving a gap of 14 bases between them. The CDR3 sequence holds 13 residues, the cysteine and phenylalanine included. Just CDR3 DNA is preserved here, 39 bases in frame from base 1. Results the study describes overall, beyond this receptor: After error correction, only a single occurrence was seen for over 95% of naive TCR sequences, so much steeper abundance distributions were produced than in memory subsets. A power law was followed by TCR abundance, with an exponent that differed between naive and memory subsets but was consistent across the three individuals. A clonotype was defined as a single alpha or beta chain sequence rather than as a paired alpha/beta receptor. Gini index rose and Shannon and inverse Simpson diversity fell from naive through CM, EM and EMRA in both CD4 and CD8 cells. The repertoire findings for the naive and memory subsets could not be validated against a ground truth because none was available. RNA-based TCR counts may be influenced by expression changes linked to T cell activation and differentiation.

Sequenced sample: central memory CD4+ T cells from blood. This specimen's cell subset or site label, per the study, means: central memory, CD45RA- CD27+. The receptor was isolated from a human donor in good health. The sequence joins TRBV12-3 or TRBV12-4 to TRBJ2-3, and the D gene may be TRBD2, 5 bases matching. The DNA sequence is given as TGTGCCAGCAAGACTCTAGCATCCGATACGCAGTATTTT. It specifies CASKTLASDTQYF.